This TCR beta chain originates from a study of T cells after yellow fever vaccination. At the level of the study: SMART-Seq v4 Ultra Low Input prepared libraries from low-cell fractions.

As to this clonotype: Its antigen is still unknown. A junction end diverges from the germline sequence, so it may reflect a read error.

Whole-study results and caveats: A weaker secondary response peaked on day 5, the primary on day 15. Post-booster reappearance was seen for most primary-vaccination clones (about 96% CD4, around 91% CD8).

Template switching by 5'RACE produced TCR cDNA, adding a universal primer site and UMIs. A single record per CDR3 protein comes from TCRdb applying MiXCR to the 5' RACE reads. Here the sample spans about 550,000 distinct CDR3 sequences, approximately 21% being singletons. The CDR3 contains 16 residues. Germline V gives CDR1 SSHAT, CDR2 FNYEAQ (reference sequence). This receptor was obtained from a man aged 30 to 39 who received the YFV17D yellow fever vaccine. The J gene is TRBJ2-1, the V gene TRBV7-7; 15 nucleotides align to TRBD2. This material consisted of PBMCs, taken 15 days after the yellow fever booster vaccination. In DNA, the CDR3 is TGTGCTAGCAGCTTAGGCAGGACTAGCGGGAGGGATGAGCAGTTCTTC. Translating it yields CASSLGRTSGRDEQFF.